This is a list of T cell receptor beta chains from one sample in a study of T cells in Graves' hyperthyroidism and ophthalmopathy. One entry per CDR3 protein, called by TCRdb with MiXCR from the multiplex PCR reads. This sample has about 620,000 distinct CDR3 sequences, with roughly 16% found just once. The sequencing input was blood. The source is a woman in her thirties with Graves' hyperthyroidism. The CDR3 runs from the conserved cysteine through the conserved F or W. A D gene is named only where the DNA matches it firmly. Some rows mark clone size as missing; the rest say once, few, many or name a class of expanded clone.

J gene | D gene | clone size | V gene | CDR3 protein | CDR3 DNA
TRBJ2-3 | NA | many | TRBV29-1 | CSAPYPLSTDTQYF | TGCAGCGCACCTTACCCCTTGAGCACAGATACGCAGTATTTT
TRBJ2-1 | TRBD2 | many | TRBV20-1 | CSASVLGGSRFVGEQFF | TGCAGTGCTAGCGTTCTCGGCGGGAGTCGATTTGTTGGTGAGCAGTTCTTC
TRBJ2-3 | NA | many | TRBV10-3 | CAISEEASGTQYF | TGTGCCATCAGTGAGGAGGCATCCGGTACGCAGTATTTT
TRBJ1-1 | TRBD1 | many | TRBV9 | CASSVVGTGVNTEAFF | TGTGCCAGCAGCGTAGTAGGGACAGGGGTGAACACTGAAGCTTTCTTT
TRBJ2-1 | NA | many | TRBV7-2 | CASSTRQVYNEQFF | TGTGCCAGCAGCACCAGACAGGTCTACAATGAGCAGTTCTTC
TRBJ2-1 | TRBD2 | many | TRBV11-2 | CASSLVLRGSSYNEQFF | TGTGCCAGCAGCTTAGTCTTGCGGGGGAGCTCCTACAATGAGCAGTTCTTC
TRBJ1-5 | TRBD1 | NA | TRBV3-1 | CASSPDQTTGQGKYF | TGTGCCAGCAGCCCGGACCAAACGACGGGACAGGGGAAGTATTTT
TRBJ2-3 | NA | many | TRBV18 | CASSPQNTDTQYF | TGTGCCAGCTCACCACAGAACACAGATACGCAGTATTTT
TRBJ2-7 | NA | many | TRBV11-1 | CASSVTGYEQYF | TGTGCCAGCAGCGTAACAGGGTACGAGCAGTACTTC
TRBJ1-5 | NA | many | TRBV20-1 | CSARGPPGDQPQHF | TGCAGTGCTAGAGGTCCCCCAGGGGATCAGCCCCAGCATTTT
TRBJ2-3 | NA | many | TRBV28 | CASSLWEDTQYF | TGTGCCAGCAGTTTATGGGAAGATACGCAGTATTTT
TRBJ2-1 | NA | NA | TRBV9 | CASRGGEGRDSYNEQFF | TGTGCCAGCAGGGGGGGTGAGGGGCGAGACTCCTACAATGAGCAGTTCTTC
TRBJ2-3 | NA | many | TRBV2 | CASSQGGRDTDTQYF | TGTGCCAGCAGTCAAGGGGGGCGGGACACAGATACGCAGTATTTT
TRBJ2-7 | NA | NA | TRBV20-1 | CSALLGYIRGLYEQYF | TGCAGTGCTCTCCTGGGGTATATTCGGGGCCTGTACGAGCAGTACTTC
TRBJ1-1 | TRBD1 | many | TRBV29-1 | CSVFLTGPTEAFF | TGCAGCGTGTTCTTGACAGGGCCCACTGAAGCTTTCTTT
TRBJ2-5 | NA | NA | TRBV5-4 | CASSTDPRGETQYF | TGTGCCAGCAGTACGGACCCCCGGGGAGAGACCCAGTACTTC
TRBJ2-5 | TRBD2 | few | TRBV4-2 | CASSQGTSGREETQYF | TGTGCCAGCAGCCAAGGGACTAGCGGGAGGGAAGAGACCCAGTACTTC
TRBJ2-7 | TRBD1 | NA | TRBV24-1 | CATSDLSRTGQNEQYF | TGTGCCACCAGTGATTTATCCCGGACAGGGCAGAACGAGCAGTACTTC
TRBJ1-1 | TRBD1 | many | TRBV18 | CASLDRMNTEAFF | TGTGCCAGCTTGGACAGGATGAACACTGAAGCTTTCTTT
TRBJ1-6 | TRBD1 | few | TRBV7-8 | CASSLVGQSSYNSPLHF | TGTGCCAGCAGCTTAGTGGGACAGAGCTCCTATAATTCACCCCTCCACTTT
TRBJ1-2 | NA | NA | TRBV28 | CASSSTGQPYGYTF | TGTGCCAGCAGTTCCACAGGACAGCCGTATGGCTACACCTTC
TRBJ1-1 | NA | once | TRBV2 | CASSQLVGTEAFF | TGTGCCAGCAGCCAACTTGTGGGGACTGAAGCTTTCTTT
TRBJ2-2 | TRBD2 | few | TRBV6-1 | CASKRGSLTGELFF | TGTGCCAGCAAACGCGGGAGTTTGACCGGGGAGCTGTTTTTT
TRBJ2-7 | TRBD2 | many | TRBV28 | CASRDGGSPSYEQYF | TGTGCCAGCAGAGACGGGGGGAGTCCCTCCTACGAGCAGTACTTC
TRBJ2-5 | TRBD2 | many | TRBV7-8 | CASSLLSGSGETQYF | TGTGCCAGCAGCTTACTTAGCGGGAGTGGGGAGACCCAGTACTTC
TRBJ2-3 | NA | many | TRBV7-2 | CASSVSTQYF | TGTGCCAGCAGCGTCAGTACGCAGTATTTT
TRBJ2-1 | NA | NA | TRBV19 | CASSIVTTNEQFF | TGTGCCAGTAGTATTGTGACTACAAATGAGCAGTTCTTC
TRBJ1-1 | NA | many | TRBV5-1 | CASSFDAAWTTEAFF | TGCGCCAGCAGCTTTGACGCCGCGTGGACCACTGAAGCTTTCTTT
TRBJ1-2 | NA | many | TRBV2 | CASKFEGYGYTF | TGTGCCAGCAAATTCGAAGGGTATGGCTACACCTTC
TRBJ2-5 | NA | once | TRBV28 | CASSLIRSETQYF | TGTGCCAGCAGTTTAATTCGGTCTGAGACCCAGTACTTC
TRBJ1-3 | NA | many | TRBV6-1 | CASGGPHSGNTIYF | TGTGCCAGCGGCGGGCCGCACTCTGGAAACACCATATATTTT
TRBJ1-5 | NA | many | TRBV12-3/TRBV12-4 | CASSLDQGHGQPQHF | TGTGCCAGCAGTTTAGATCAGGGGCACGGTCAGCCCCAGCATTTT
TRBJ1-4 | NA | NA | TRBV12-5 | CASGTGLANEKLFF | TGTGCTAGTGGTACAGGGCTCGCTAATGAAAAACTGTTTTTT
TRBJ2-1 | TRBD2 | many | TRBV27 | CASSPRASGSSKQFF | TGTGCCAGCAGTCCTCGGGCTAGCGGGAGTTCGAAGCAGTTCTTC
TRBJ2-3 | NA | NA | TRBV25-1 | CASSEDWGTDTQYF | TGTGCCAGCAGTGAGGATTGGGGCACAGATACGCAGTATTTT
TRBJ1-1 | NA | many | TRBV5-1 | CASSLGGRANTEAFF | TGCGCCAGCAGCTTGGGGGGTCGGGCGAACACTGAAGCTTTCTTT
TRBJ2-7 | NA | few | TRBV20-1 | CSAPGGGGPGTTYEQYF | TGCAGTGCGCCTGGAGGGGGAGGGCCGGGTACGACCTACGAGCAGTACTTC
TRBJ2-7 | NA | NA | TRBV18 | CASSKGAGTYEQYF | TGTGCCAGCTCAAAAGGGGCAGGTACCTACGAGCAGTACTTC
TRBJ1-4 | TRBD1 | many | TRBV27 | CASSFTRDRAGTNEKLFF | TGTGCCAGCAGTTTCACCCGGGACAGGGCCGGTACTAATGAAAAACTGTTTTTT
TRBJ2-7 | NA | many | TRBV27 | CASSLAARSYEQYF | TGTGCCAGCAGTTTAGCGGCCAGGTCCTACGAGCAGTACTTC
TRBJ2-7 | NA | NA | TRBV28 | CASSINYNEQYF | TGTGCCAGCAGTATCAACTACAATGAGCAGTACTTC
TRBJ2-1 | NA | few | TRBV12-3/TRBV12-4 | CASSIADLAYNEQFF | TGTGCCAGCAGCATAGCGGACCTAGCATACAATGAGCAGTTCTTC
TRBJ2-1 | TRBD2 | few | TRBV12-3/TRBV12-4 | CASSMTSGNYNEQLF | TGTGCCAGCAGTATGACTAGCGGAAACTACAATGAGCAGCTCTTC
TRBJ2-3 | NA | many | TRBV20-1 | CSARARASAQYF | TGCAGTGCTAGAGCACGAGCTTCTGCGCAGTATTTT
TRBJ2-3 | TRBD2 | NA | TRBV5-1 | CASSFGTSSTDTQYF | TGCGCCAGCAGCTTCGGGACTAGCAGCACAGATACGCAGTATTTT